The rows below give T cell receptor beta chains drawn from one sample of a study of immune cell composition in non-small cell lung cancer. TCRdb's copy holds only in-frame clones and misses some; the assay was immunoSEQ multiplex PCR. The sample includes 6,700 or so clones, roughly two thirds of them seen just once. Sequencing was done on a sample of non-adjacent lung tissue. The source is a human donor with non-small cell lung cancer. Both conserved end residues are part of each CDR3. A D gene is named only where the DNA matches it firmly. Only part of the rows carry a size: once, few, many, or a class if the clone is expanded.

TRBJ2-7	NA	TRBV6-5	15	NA	CASRHQGYDDYEQYF	TGTGCCAGCAGGCACCAGGGGTACGATGACTACGAGCAGTACTTC
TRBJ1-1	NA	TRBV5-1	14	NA	CASSPGQPNTEAFF	TGCGCCAGCAGCCCTGGACAGCCGAACACTGAAGCTTTCTTT
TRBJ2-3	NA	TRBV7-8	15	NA	CASSLTGTFTDTQYF	TGTGCCAGCAGCCTGACGGGGACATTCACAGATACGCAGTATTTT
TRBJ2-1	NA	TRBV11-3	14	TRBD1	CASSRDRGLGEQFF	TGTGCCAGCAGCCGGGACAGGGGGTTAGGGGAGCAGTTCTTC
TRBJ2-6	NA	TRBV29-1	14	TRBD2	CSVGLAGGANVLTF	TGCAGCGTCGGTCTAGCGGGTGGGGCCAACGTCCTGACTTTC
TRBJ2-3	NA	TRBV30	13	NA	CAWSQPGHNTQYF	TGTGCCTGGAGTCAACCGGGACACAATACGCAGTATTTT
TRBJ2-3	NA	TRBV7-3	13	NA	CASSSGSTDTQYF	TGTGCCAGCAGCTCGGGTAGCACAGATACGCAGTATTTT
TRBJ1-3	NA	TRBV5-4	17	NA	CASSQDLQQGGGNTIYF	TGTGCCAGCAGCCAAGATTTGCAGCAGGGAGGAGGAAACACCATATATTTT
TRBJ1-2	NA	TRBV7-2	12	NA	CASSSNTGGYTF	TGTGCCAGCAGCTCCAATACAGGGGGCTACACCTTC
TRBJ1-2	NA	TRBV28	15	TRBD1	CASIGPQGATRGYTF	TGTGCCAGCATCGGGCCCCAGGGGGCTACTCGTGGCTACACCTTC
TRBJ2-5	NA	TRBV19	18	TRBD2	CASSRITSGSPARETQYF	TGTGCCAGTAGTAGGATCACTAGCGGGAGCCCCGCCCGGGAGACCCAGTACTTC
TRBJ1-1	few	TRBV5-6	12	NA	CASSSGVVEAFF	TGTGCCAGCAGCTCAGGGGTGGTTGAAGCTTTCTTT
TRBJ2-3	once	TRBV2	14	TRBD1	CATSRGQGTDTQYF	TGTGCCACCTCACGGGGACAGGGCACAGATACGCAGTATTTT
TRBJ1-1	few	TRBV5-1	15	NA	CASSPVGGANTEAFF	TGCGCCAGCAGCCCGGTGGGGGGGGCGAACACTGAAGCTTTCTTT
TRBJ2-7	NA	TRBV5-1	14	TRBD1	CATSRGTGEYEQYF	TGCGCCACCTCACGGGGGACAGGGGAATACGAGCAGTACTTC
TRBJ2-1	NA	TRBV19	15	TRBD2	CASSIVGGGASEQFF	TGTGCCAGTAGTATAGTCGGCGGGGGGGCGAGTGAGCAGTTCTTC
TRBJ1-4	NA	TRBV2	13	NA	CASVNTLNEKLFF	TGTGCCAGCGTCAACACCCTTAATGAAAAACTGTTTTTT
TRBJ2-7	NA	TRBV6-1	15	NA	CASSEVPVGGHEQYF	TGTGCCAGCAGTGAAGTGCCTGTGGGGGGGCACGAGCAGTACTTC
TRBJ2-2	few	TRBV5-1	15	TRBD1	CASSSGTVGTGELFF	TGCGCCAGCAGCTCCGGGACAGTCGGCACCGGGGAGCTGTTTTTT
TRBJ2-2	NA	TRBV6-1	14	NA	CASSHRKNTGELFF	TGTGCCAGCAGCCACAGGAAAAACACCGGGGAGCTGTTTTTT
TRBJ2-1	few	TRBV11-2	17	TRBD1	CASSPSSGTGPYNEQFF	TGTGCCAGCAGCCCATCCTCCGGGACAGGGCCCTACAATGAGCAGTTCTTC
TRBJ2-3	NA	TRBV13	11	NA	CASSRGDTQYF	TGTGCCAGCAGCAGGGGAGATACGCAGTATTTT
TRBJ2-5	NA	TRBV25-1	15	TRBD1	CASIGTGWGQETQYF	TGTGCCAGCATCGGGACAGGCTGGGGCCAAGAGACCCAGTACTTC
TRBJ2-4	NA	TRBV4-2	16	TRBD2	CASSHEIAGVKNIQYF	TGTGCCAGCAGCCATGAAATAGCGGGAGTCAAAAACATTCAGTACTTC
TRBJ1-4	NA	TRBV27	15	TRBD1	CASRTGTGRNEKLFF	TGTGCCAGCAGGACAGGGACAGGGAGGAATGAAAAACTGTTTTTT
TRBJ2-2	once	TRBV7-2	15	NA	CASSRGGAVTGELFF	TGTGCCAGCAGCCGAGGAGGGGCCGTCACCGGGGAGCTGTTTTTT
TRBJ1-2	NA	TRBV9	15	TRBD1	CASSVGAGGIYGYTF	TGTGCCAGCAGCGTAGGGGCAGGGGGCATCTATGGCTACACCTTC
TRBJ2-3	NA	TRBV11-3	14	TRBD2	CASSLGLAGDTQYF	TGTGCCAGCAGCTTAGGTCTAGCGGGAGATACGCAGTATTTT
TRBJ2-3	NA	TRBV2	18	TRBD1	CASSGEGGDRGAKDTQYF	TGTGCCAGCAGTGGAGAAGGGGGGGACAGGGGAGCGAAAGATACGCAGTATTTT
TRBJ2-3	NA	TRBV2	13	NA	CASSEASVGTQYF	TGTGCCAGCAGTGAAGCTTCGGTTGGTACGCAGTATTTT
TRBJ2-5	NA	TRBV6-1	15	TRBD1	CASSELRTGGQTQYF	TGTGCCAGCAGTGAGCTCCGGACAGGGGGACAGACCCAGTACTTC
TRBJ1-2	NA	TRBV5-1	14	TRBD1	CASSPGTGNYGYTF	TGCGCCAGCAGCCCCGGGACAGGGAACTATGGCTACACCTTC
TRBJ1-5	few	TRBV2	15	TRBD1	CASSTDRGQGQPQHF	TGTGCCAGCAGTACGGACAGGGGGCAGGGGCAGCCCCAGCATTTT
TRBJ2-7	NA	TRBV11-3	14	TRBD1	CASSSRTGLDEQYF	TGTGCCAGCAGCTCACGGACAGGGCTGGACGAGCAGTACTTC
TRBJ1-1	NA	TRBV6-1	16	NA	CASSEGAGELNTEAFF	TGTGCCAGCAGTGAAGGGGCAGGGGAGTTGAACACTGAAGCTTTCTTT
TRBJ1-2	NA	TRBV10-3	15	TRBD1	CAIRGGQAVDYGYTF	TGTGCCATCAGGGGAGGACAGGCGGTCGACTATGGCTACACCTTC
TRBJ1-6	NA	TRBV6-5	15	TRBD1	CASSHRRQGGSPLHF	TGTGCCAGCAGTCACCGCAGACAGGGAGGTTCACCCCTCCACTTT
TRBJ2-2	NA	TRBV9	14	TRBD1	CASSVRGLAGELFF	TGTGCCAGCAGCGTAAGGGGGCTCGCCGGGGAGCTGTTTTTT
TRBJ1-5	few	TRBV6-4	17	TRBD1	CASREERTGDDNQPQHF	TGTGCCAGCAGGGAGGAACGGACAGGGGACGATAATCAGCCCCAGCATTTT
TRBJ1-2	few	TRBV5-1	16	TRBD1	CASSSGQGAFGYGYTF	TGCGCCAGCAGCTCGGGACAGGGGGCGTTTGGCTATGGCTACACCTTC
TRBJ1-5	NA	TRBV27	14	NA	CASSLSGVAQPQHF	TGTGCCAGCAGTTTATCAGGGGTAGCTCAGCCCCAGCATTTT
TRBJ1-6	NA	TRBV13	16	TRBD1	CASSRGRTGYNSPLHF	TGTGCCAGCAGCCGCGGCCGGACAGGGTACAATTCACCCCTCCACTTT
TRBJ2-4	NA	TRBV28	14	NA	CASSAARGKNIQYF	TGTGCCAGCAGTGCAGCAAGGGGGAAAAACATTCAGTACTTC
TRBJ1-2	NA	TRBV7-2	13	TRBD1	CASSATGTEGYTF	TGTGCCAGCAGCGCAACCGGGACAGAAGGCTACACCTTC
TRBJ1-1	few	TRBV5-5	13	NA	CASSPREDTEAFF	TGTGCCAGCAGCCCTCGGGAGGACACTGAAGCTTTCTTT
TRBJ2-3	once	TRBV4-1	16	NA	CASSQVTAEYTDTQYF	TGCGCCAGCAGCCAAGTTACAGCGGAATACACAGATACGCAGTATTTT
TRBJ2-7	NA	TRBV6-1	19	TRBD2	CASSGGWGYGAGLSYEQYF	TGTGCCAGCAGTGGGGGTTGGGGTTATGGAGCGGGGCTCTCCTACGAGCAGTACTTC
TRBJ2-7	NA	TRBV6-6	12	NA	CASSGSDSKAYF	TGTGCCAGCAGTGGGTCGGACAGCAAGGCGTACTTC
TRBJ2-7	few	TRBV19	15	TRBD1	CASSIAQDRVHEQYF	TGTGCCAGTAGTATAGCCCAAGACAGGGTCCACGAGCAGTACTTC
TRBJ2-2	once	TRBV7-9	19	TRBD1	CASSYKRTGTSVGTGELFF	TGTGCCAGCAGCTACAAACGGACAGGGACCTCCGTAGGGACCGGGGAGCTGTTTTTT
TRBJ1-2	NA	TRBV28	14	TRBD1	CASRPPDRFGGYTF	TGTGCCAGCAGACCTCCGGACAGGTTCGGCGGCTACACCTTC
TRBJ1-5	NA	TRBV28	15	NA	CASSATQVLNQPQHF	TGTGCCAGCAGCGCTACACAGGTACTCAATCAGCCCCAGCATTTT
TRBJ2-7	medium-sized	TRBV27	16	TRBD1	CASSPETGTSSYEQYF	TGTGCCAGCAGTCCCGAGACAGGGACGTCCTCCTACGAGCAGTACTTC